Listed here are 27 T cell receptor beta chains from one sample, sequenced in a study of blood T cell repertoires in COVID-19. Here immunoSEQ multiplex PCR was the method, and the copy in TCRdb shows in-frame clones only, minus some. This table has 100,000 to 150,000 clones, about 80% appearing once. Sequencing was done on a sample of peripheral blood. The receptors shown here come from a man aged 35 to 55 with active or convalescent COVID-19.

The chain couples TRBV12-5 to TRBJ2-1; TRBD1 matches 7 bases. Unmatched junction bases numbered 9, after V lost 3 bases and J lost 7 bases. Germline loops: CDR1 LGHNT, CDR2 FRNRAP. The CDR3 is 15 amino acids. The chain's CDR3 is CASGFRQGRGNEQFF. The CDR3, as DNA: TGTGCTAGTGGTTTCCGACAGGGCCGTGGTAATGAGCAGTTCTTC.

The rearrangement joins TRBV10-3 to TRBJ1-1, with D perhaps TRBD1 (5 bases). Deletions cut 0 bases from V and 0 bases from J, with 8 bases between. Germline lookup yields CDR1 ENHRY and CDR2 SYGVKD. This CDR3 is 15 amino acids long. CDR3 bases: TGTGCCATCAGTGAGTCGGGGGGGATGAACACTGAAGCTTTCTTT. It specifies CAISESGGMNTEAFF.

The chain has TRBV4-2 and TRBJ1-4; no clear D gene. The length of the CDR3 is 17 residues. Germline V gives CDR1 LGHNA, CDR2 YNFKEQ. The V end was cut by 0 bases, the J end by 8 bases, with 19 bases between. The CDR3 DNA reads TGTGCCAGCAGCCAAGATCTTTCGGGAGTCGAAGGGGAAAAACTGTTTTTT. This translates into CASSQDLSGVEGEKLFF.

The chain uses TRBV5-1 and TRBJ2-3; D perhaps matches TRBD1 (6 bases). Germline V CDR1 and CDR2: SGHRS, YFSETQ. The V end was cut by 3 bases, the J end by 4 bases, with 9 bases between. The CDR3 totals 13 residues. The CDR3 protein is CASSSQGSDTQYF. The DNA of the CDR3 is TGCGCCAGCAGCTCACAGGGTTCAGATACGCAGTATTTT.

The chain has TRBV24-1 and TRBJ1-2, with 8 positions matching TRBD1. The V and J ends lost 4 bases and 0 bases, in that order; junction bases with no gene match: 6. Germline CDR1 KGHDR, CDR2 SFDVKD. This CDR3 has 16 residues. CDR3 loop: CATSDLGQGTNYGYTF. CDR3 in DNA: TGTGCCACCAGTGACCTCGGACAGGGTACTAACTATGGCTACACCTTC.

This chain links TRBV5-6 with TRBJ1-6, with a tentative D call TRBD1 (5 bases). The germline gives CDR1 SGHDT, CDR2 YYEEEE. This CDR3 comprises 18 residues. The V and J ends lost 4 bases and 3 bases respectively, with 20 bases between them. The CDR3 DNA sequence: TGTGCCAGCAGCGACCTACGACAGACAGTCAGCTATAATTCACCCCTCCACTTT. Residues: CASSDLRQTVSYNSPLHF.

The V and J genes are TRBV28 and TRBJ2-7; D gene ambiguous. Germline CDR1 MDHEN, CDR2 SYDVKM. Deletions cut 5 bases from V and 2 bases from J, with 13 bases between. The CDR3 has 14 residues. The CDR3 here is CASSQAGRAYEQYF. In nucleotides, the CDR3 is TGTGCCAGCAGTCAGGCTGGCAGAGCCTACGAGCAGTACTTC.

This rearrangement joins TRBV7-9 to TRBJ1-5; weak D call: TRBD1 (6 bases). CDR3 length: 14 amino acids. Germline V gives CDR1 SEHNR, CDR2 FQNEAQ (reference sequence). V was pared by 5 bases and J by 6 bases, with 14 bases between. The CDR3 region has the DNA TGTGCCAGCAGCAGGGACATCCAGGGTCAGCCCCAGCATTTT. It codes for CASSRDIQGQPQHF.

The chain combines TRBV29-1 with TRBJ1-2, with D perhaps TRBD1 (6 bases). The CDR3 has 13 residues. The V end lost 8 bases, the J end lost 2 bases, and 15 bases lay between the germline ends. Germline CDR1 SQVTM, CDR2 ANQGSEA. CDR3 loop: CSPATGTNYGYTF. CDR3 nucleotide sequence: TGCAGCCCCGCAACAGGGACAAACTATGGCTACACCTTC.

The chain couples TRBV24-1 to TRBJ2-2, with 7 bases lining up with TRBD1. The germline V gene has CDR1 KGHDR and CDR2 SFDVKD. This CDR3 region has 17 residues. Trimming at V came to 4 bases and at J to 1 base, leaving 8 bases not matched to a gene. Here the CDR3 DNA reads TGTGCCACCAGTGACCCTACGACAGGGCGGAACACCGGGGAGCTGTTTTTT. Translated, it gives CATSDPTTGRNTGELFF.

The rearrangement joins TRBV7-2 to TRBJ1-4; D gene unclear. Germline V gene data show CDR1 as SGHTA and CDR2 as FQGNSA. This CDR3 contains 14 residues. Trimming stripped 1 base from V and 5 bases from J, with 8 bases between. CDR3 coding DNA: TGTGCCAGCAGCTTAGAACAGTCCAATGAAAAACTGTTTTTT. Amino acids: CASSLEQSNEKLFF.

CDR3 residues: CASSIAGQGAGYTF. As DNA, the CDR3 is TGTGCCAGTAGTATAGCAGGACAGGGGGCTGGCTACACCTTC. The chain joins TRBV19 to TRBJ1-2, with 11 bases identical to TRBD1. The CDR3 contains 14 residues. The trim removed 1 base at V and 7 bases at J, leaving 2 bases unmatched. Germline V lookup: CDR1 LNHDA, CDR2 SQIVND (reference sequence).

The chain links TRBV7-2 to TRBJ2-7, with D perhaps TRBD1 (6 bases). CDR3 size: 15 residues. Germline V gene data show CDR1 as SGHTA and CDR2 as FQGNSA. The ends were cut back, 5 bases at V and 2 bases at J, with 16 bases in the middle. The CDR3 nucleotides read TGTGCCAGCAGCCCCCAGGGGTCCGGGCCCTACGAGCAGTACTTC. Protein product: CASSPQGSGPYEQYF.

This clone was recorded once. DNA for the CDR3: TGTGCCAGCAGCCCCGCCAGCGTGGTGGAGACGCAGTATTTT. Protein product: CASSPASVVETQYF. The chain carries TRBV7-3 and TRBJ2-3; D ambiguous. The CDR3 loop spans 14 amino acids. Germline V gene sequence: CDR1 SGHTA, CDR2 FQGTGA. The germline V and J ends were trimmed by 5 bases and 9 bases, with 18 bases remaining between them. Complete variable domain (other parts from reference TRBV7-3 and TRBJ2-3): GAGVSQTPSNKVTEKGKYVELRCDPISGHTALYWYRQSLGQGPEFLIYFQGTGAADDSGLPNDRFFAVRPEGSVSTLKIQRTERGDSAVYLCASSPASVVETQYFGPGTRLTVL.

This clone was seen just once. The rearrangement joins TRBV19 to TRBJ2-4, with TRBD2 identical over 7 bases. Germline V gene lookup returns CDR1 LNHDA and CDR2 SQIVND (reference sequence). The CDR3 contains 16 residues. V trimming: 5 bases; J trimming: 6 bases; junction bases outside the gene matches: 13. CDR3 sequence: CASSLISGRGLNIQYF. CDR3 sequence (DNA): TGTGCCAGTAGTCTTATTTCGGGGAGGGGCTTAAACATTCAGTACTTC.

The CDR3 region is CASSPSDRVAYGYTF. The CDR3 coding sequence is TGTGCCAGCAGCCCCTCCGACAGGGTGGCCTATGGCTACACCTTC. The chain links TRBV7-9 to TRBJ1-2, with 7 positions matching TRBD1. Germline assignment: CDR1 SEHNR and CDR2 FQNEAQ (reference sequence). V trimming: 5 bases; J trimming: 4 bases; junction bases outside the gene matches: 10. The CDR3 is 15 amino acids.

The chain is built from TRBV19 and TRBJ2-2; perhaps TRBD2 as D (6 bases). Trimming took off 5 bases at V and 7 bases at J, with 11 bases between the two ends. The CDR3 is 13 residues long. Germline CDR1 is LNHDA and CDR2 is SQIVND (reference sequence). CDR3 region: CASSLGTVGELFF. In DNA, the CDR3 is TGTGCCAGTAGTCTGGGGACTGTCGGGGAGCTGTTTTTT.

The chain uses TRBV14 and TRBJ1-1; D ambiguous. Germline V gene sequence: CDR1 SGHDN, CDR2 FVKESK. CDR3 size: 13 residues. Between the trimmed V and J ends, which lost 1 base and 2 bases, there was a span of 5 bases. CDR3 sequence (DNA): TGTGCCAGCAGCCAAGGTAGAAACACTGAAGCTTTCTTT. It specifies CASSQGRNTEAFF.

V and J are TRBV6-6 and TRBJ1-6; no reliable D call. The CDR3 has 14 amino acids. Germline V gene data show CDR1 as MNHNY and CDR2 as SVGAGI (reference sequence). V lost 5 bases to trimming and J lost 8 bases, with 13 bases between them. CDR3 DNA: TGTGCCAGCAGTATCGGACTTGGGGATTCACCCCTCCACTTT. Translating it yields CASSIGLGDSPLHF.

The gene calls are TRBV5-1 and TRBJ2-3, with 8 bases aligning to TRBD1. V shed 2 bases and J 4 bases; nucleotides not matched to a gene: 9. The CDR3 is made up of 16 amino acids. In germline, CDR1 is SGHRS, CDR2 YFSETQ. CDR3 residues: CASSLEGTGRADTQYF. CDR3 nucleotide sequence: TGCGCCAGCAGCTTAGAAGGGACAGGACGAGCAGATACGCAGTATTTT.

The chain employs TRBV2 and TRBJ2-2, with 9 bases aligning to TRBD2. Germline V gives CDR1 SNHLY, CDR2 FYNNEI. Unmatched junction bases numbered 5, after V lost 4 bases and J lost 2 bases. The CDR3 is 16 amino acids. The CDR3 sequence: CASSAAGGFNTGELFF. The CDR3 DNA sequence: TGTGCCAGCAGTGCGGCGGGGGGGTTTAACACCGGGGAGCTGTTTTTT.

This clone was picked up a small number of times. The chain combines TRBV7-9 with TRBJ1-6; no definite D call. This CDR3 spans 10 amino acids. The V gene lost 5 bases and the J gene lost 14 bases, with 7 bases spanning the gap. Germline V gene lookup returns CDR1 SEHNR and CDR2 FQNEAQ (reference sequence). Written as DNA, the CDR3 is TGTGCCAGCAGCAGAGAGTCCCTCCACTTT. Its translation is CASSRESLHF.

For this clone: The junction departs from germline at one end; a sequencing error may be responsible. V and J are TRBV6-5 and TRBJ1-1; 7 nucleotides align to TRBD1. Germline values: CDR1 MNHEY, CDR2 SVGAGI. This CDR3 region has 14 residues. CDR3 nucleotides: TGTGCCAGCAGTTACTCACCGGGACAGCAAACAGCTCTCTTT. Translated: CASSYSPGQQTALF.

With regard to this clone: The same CDR3 also results from other DNA sequences found in this sample. V and J are TRBV6-2 or TRBV6-3 and TRBJ1-5; D gene ambiguous. This CDR3 contains 16 residues. Germline-derived CDR1 and CDR2 are MNHEY and SVGEGT. V dropped 0 bases and J dropped 4 bases, with 13 bases sitting between them. The CDR3 DNA is TGTGCCAGCAGTTACTCGAGTCGAGGTGGGAATCAGCCCCAGCATTTT. Translated: CASSYSSRGGNQPQHF.

This chain connects TRBV14 to TRBJ1-2, with TRBD1 matching over 7 bases. The germline V gene encodes CDR1 SGHDN and CDR2 FVKESK. The CDR3 is 15 amino acids. V dropped 1 base and J dropped 7; count of bases not matched to a gene: 9. CDR3 nucleotides: TGTGCCAGCAGCCAAGCCTTAGGAGGGGGCCTTGGCTACACCTTC. It translates to CASSQALGGGLGYTF.

The chain is built from TRBV5-1 and TRBJ2-5, with TRBD2 as a possible D gene (5 bases). In germline, CDR1 is SGHRS, CDR2 YFSETQ. V was shortened by 3 bases and J by 3 bases, with 15 bases between the two germline ends. The CDR3 is made up of 15 amino acids. This CDR3 reads CASSSSRGSKETQYF. The CDR3 nucleotides read TGCGCCAGCAGCTCCTCTCGGGGTTCGAAAGAGACCCAGTACTTC.

The V call is TRBV27, the J call TRBJ2-5; 9 bases are a match to TRBD1. Germline V gives CDR1 MNHEY, CDR2 SMNVEV (reference sequence). The V and J ends lost 5 bases and 3 bases, in that order; junction bases with no gene match: 4. CDR3 length: 14 amino acids. CDR3 in amino acids: CASSPRDREETQYF. The CDR3 nucleotides are TGTGCCAGCAGTCCCAGGGACAGGGAAGAGACCCAGTACTTC.